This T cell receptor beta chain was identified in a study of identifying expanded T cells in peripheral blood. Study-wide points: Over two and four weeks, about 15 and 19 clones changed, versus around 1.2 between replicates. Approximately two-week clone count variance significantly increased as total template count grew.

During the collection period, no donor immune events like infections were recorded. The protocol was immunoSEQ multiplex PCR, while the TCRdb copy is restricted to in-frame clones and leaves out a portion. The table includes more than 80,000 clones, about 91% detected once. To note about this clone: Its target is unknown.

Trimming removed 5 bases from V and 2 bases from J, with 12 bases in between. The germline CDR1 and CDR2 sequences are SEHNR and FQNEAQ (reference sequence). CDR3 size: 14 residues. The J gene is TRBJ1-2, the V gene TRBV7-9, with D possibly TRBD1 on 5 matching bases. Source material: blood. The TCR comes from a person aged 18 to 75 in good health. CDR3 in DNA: TGTGCCAGCAGCCGCGGGGGTTCGAACTATGGCTACACCTTC. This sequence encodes CASSRGGSNYGYTF.